These 12 T cell receptor beta chains were all obtained from the same sample, sequenced in a study of T cell repertoires in cytomegalovirus infection. From the reads, TCRdb called clonotypes with MiXCR, one entry per CDR3 protein. Seen here are some 300,000 distinct CDR3 sequences, about 8.8% observed once, and the top ten hold less than 3%. The sequenced material came from PBMCs. The receptors shown here come from a human donor in good health (CMV status not recorded). Some clones in this sample may be carry-over from other donors' samples.

This clonotype appeared many times. The chain employs TRBV20-1 and TRBJ1-3; 8 bases align to TRBD1. Germline trimming cut 6 bases from V and 0 bases from J; bases unmatched to any gene: 16. The CDR3 has 18 residues. Looked up from germline, CDR1 is DFQATT and CDR2 is SNEGSKA (reference sequence). In nucleotides, the CDR3 is TGCAGTGCAAGCCTCGGGACAGGTAGTACAGTCTCTGGAAACACCATATATTTT. It translates to CSASLGTGSTVSGNTIYF.

A single count supports this clonotype. With a much larger clone just one base away, this may be a read error. The chain has TRBV7-2 and TRBJ2-1; 9 nucleotides match TRBD1. The CDR3 sequence is 14 residues long. Germline lookup yields CDR1 SGHTA and CDR2 FQGNSA. The CDR3 loop reads CACSPTDRGRNKFF. The CDR3 DNA is TGTGCCTGCAGCCCAACGGACAGGGGCCGTAACAAGTTCTTC.

Many counts were recorded for this clonotype. The genes are TRBV10-3 and TRBJ2-7; no firm D call. Germline V gives CDR1 ENHRY, CDR2 SYGVKD. There are 11 residues in the CDR3. The V end was cut by 3 bases, the J end by 4 bases, with 4 bases between. CDR3 residues: CAISEGYEQYF. The CDR3 bases are TGTGCCATCAGTGAAGGATACGAGCAGTACTTC.

There are many counts of this clonotype. V is TRBV4-2 and J is TRBJ2-1, with D tentatively TRBD1 (5 bases). The CDR3 contains 14 residues. V was pared by 4 bases and J by 3 bases, with 10 bases between. CDR1 and CDR2 (germline): LGHNA, YNFKEQ. The CDR3 loop is CASSPTGIYNEQFF. The CDR3 region has the DNA TGTGCCAGCAGCCCCACAGGAATCTACAATGAGCAGTTCTTC.

The chain joins TRBV20-1 to TRBJ2-1, with a weak D call TRBD1 (6 bases). V lost 4 bases to trimming and J lost 4 bases, with 20 bases between them. The length of the CDR3 is 16 residues. CDR1 and CDR2 (germline): DFQATT, SNEGSKA (reference sequence). CDR3 DNA: TGCAGTGCTAACCTTCAAGGGGGAGATACATACAATGAGCAGTTCTTC. It specifies CSANLQGGDTYNEQFF.

This clonotype was seen a handful of times. This chain uses TRBV7-3 with TRBJ2-2; possibly TRBD1 for D (7 bases). This CDR3 comprises 14 residues. In germline, CDR1 is SGHTA, CDR2 FQGTGA. Trimming removed 5 bases from V and 7 bases from J, with 14 bases in between. Written as DNA, the CDR3 is TGTGCCAGCAGCCCAGGGGGGTCTAACGGGGAGCTGTTTTTT. Protein product: CASSPGGSNGELFF. Filled out from reference TRBV7-3 and TRBJ2-2, the complete variable domain reads GAGVSQTPSNKVTEKGKYVELRCDPISGHTALYWYRQSLGQGPEFLIYFQGTGAADDSGLPNDRFFAVRPEGSVSTLKIQRTERGDSAVYLCASSPGGSNGELFFGEGSRLTVL.

At least ten counts were recorded for this clonotype. The chain couples TRBV6-2 or TRBV6-3 to TRBJ2-7; 7 nucleotides align to TRBD2. The CDR3 loop spans 13 amino acids. The V segment lost 6 bases and the J segment 3 bases; nucleotides outside the gene matches: 5. Germline CDR1 reads MNHEY; CDR2 reads SVGEGT. The CDR3 here is CASRPTSNYEQYV. The DNA for the CDR3 is TGTGCCAGCAGGCCGACTAGCAACTACGAGCAGTACGTC.

Many counts were recorded for this clonotype. The chain carries TRBV7-2 and TRBJ1-1; a possible D gene is TRBD1 (5 bases). The CDR3 length is 12 residues. CDR1 is SGHTA and CDR2 is FQGNSA in the germline V gene. V lost 6 bases to trimming and J lost 11 bases, with 16 bases between them. In nucleotides, the CDR3 is TGTGCCAGCAGTCGGGGAGGGGATAAGGCTTTCTTT. Translating gives CASSRGGDKAFF.

This clonotype appeared many times. The chain recombines TRBV7-2 with TRBJ1-2; unclear D gene. Germline CDR1 is SGHTA and CDR2 is FQGNSA. V lost 5 bases to trimming and J lost 4 bases, with 14 bases between them. The CDR3 totals 14 residues. CDR3 in amino acids: CASSPKPRSYGYTF. DNA of the CDR3: TGTGCCAGCAGCCCTAAACCCCGGAGCTATGGCTACACCTTC.

This clonotype was recorded many times. The chain combines TRBV28 with TRBJ2-1; D might be TRBD2 (6 bases). The CDR3 sequence is 20 residues long. V lost 5 bases and J 3 bases, leaving 29 bases between the germline ends. The germline V gene has CDR1 MDHEN and CDR2 SYDVKM. The CDR3 loop reads CASSPLDAGYSPENYNEQFF. CDR3 nucleotides: TGTGCCAGCAGTCCCCTAGACGCGGGGTACAGCCCAGAAAACTACAATGAGCAGTTCTTC.

This clonotype has a count of ten or more. The J gene is TRBJ1-1, the V gene TRBV7-8; the D is unclear. Germline V gene lookup returns CDR1 SGHVS and CDR2 FQNEAQ. This CDR3 contains 14 residues. V dropped 1 base and J dropped 7 bases, with 13 bases sitting between them. Here the CDR3 DNA reads TGTGCCAGCAGCTTAGGTCCTCGGATAGGTGAAGCTTTCTTT. It specifies CASSLGPRIGEAFF.

This clonotype was detected many times. The V gene is TRBV7-2, the J gene TRBJ1-1, with 7 positions matching TRBD1. The germline V gene encodes CDR1 SGHTA and CDR2 FQGNSA. The CDR3 spans 14 residues. V was clipped by 5 bases and J by 0 bases; unmatched bases: 3. CDR3 loop: CASSRTGMNTEAFF. The CDR3 DNA is TGTGCCAGCAGCCGGACAGGAATGAACACTGAAGCTTTCTTT.